Below are 16 T cell receptor beta chains sequenced from a single sample in a study of PD-L1 blockade in urothelial cancer. Clones were sequenced by immunoSEQ multiplex PCR, and TCRdb holds only the in-frame ones, with some missing. The sample consists of tens of thousands of clones, under 95% of them appearing once. Documented time point: peripheral blood 6 weeks after treatment start. The sample here was PBMCs, taken around atezolizumab (anti-PD-L1) treatment. These receptors all come from a woman aged 80 or older with urothelial cancer.

The chain uses TRBV5-6 and TRBJ1-2; no reliable D call. The CDR3 loop spans 11 amino acids. Trimming shortened V by 3 bases and J by 8 bases, and 8 bases separated the two germline ends. Germline values: CDR1 SGHDT, CDR2 YYEEEE. The CDR3 region is CASSSRGGYTF. The CDR3 nucleotides read TGTGCCAGCAGCTCGCGCGGGGGCTACACCTTC.

The J gene is TRBJ2-7, the V gene TRBV6-4; 9 nucleotides line up with TRBD2. Germline lookup yields CDR1 MRHNA and CDR2 SNTAGT. The CDR3 extends over 16 amino acids. V was clipped by 5 bases and J by 0 bases; unmatched bases: 8. CDR3 coding DNA: TGTGCCAGCAGTAGAGTAGCGGGAGCTAGCTCCTACGAGCAGTACTTC. It translates to CASSRVAGASSYEQYF.

This rearrangement joins TRBV7-2 to TRBJ2-5; the match to TRBD1 covers 8 bases. CDR3 length: 14 residues. V dropped 3 bases and J dropped 3; count of bases not matched to a gene: 3. Germline CDR1 is SGHTA and CDR2 is FQGNSA. DNA for the CDR3: TGTGCCAGCAGCTTGGACAGGGTGAAAGAGACCCAGTACTTC. This codes for CASSLDRVKETQYF.

The chain recombines TRBV5-4 with TRBJ2-3; D not certain. CDR3 size: 16 residues. Trimming removed 1 base from V and 2 bases from J, with 14 bases in between. The germline V gene has CDR1 SGHNT and CDR2 YYREEE (reference sequence). The DNA of the CDR3 is TGTGCCAGCAGCTTGAAGGAGTACACGATCACAGATACGCAGTATTTT. Protein: CASSLKEYTITDTQYF.

V usage is TRBV15 and J usage is TRBJ2-1; D not resolved. Germline CDR1 LNHNV, CDR2 YYDKDF (reference sequence). Trimming cost V 3 bases and J 5 bases, with 14 bases left between them. This CDR3 spans 15 amino acids. CDR3: CATSRAATSHNEQFF. DNA of the CDR3: TGTGCCACCAGCAGGGCGGCCACTTCCCACAATGAGCAGTTCTTC.

The rearrangement links TRBV10-3 to TRBJ1-5; weak D call: TRBD1 (5 bases). Looked up from germline, CDR1 is ENHRY and CDR2 is SYGVKD. The CDR3 consists of 15 residues. Trimming took off 8 bases at V and 2 bases at J, with 16 bases between the two ends. The CDR3 DNA reads as TGTGCCATCGGAGGGTCTCAAGGGGGCAATCAGCCCCAGCATTTT. Its protein is CAIGGSQGGNQPQHF.

This sequence joins TRBV30 and TRBJ2-5, with 8 bases aligning to TRBD1. The CDR3 runs to 12 residues. Germline assignment: CDR1 GTSNPN and CDR2 SVGIG (reference sequence). The ends lost 0 bases at V and 7 bases at J; junction bases unmatched: 1. The CDR3 bases are TGTGCCTGGAGTGTACAGGGGGGGACCCAGTACTTC. Amino acids: CAWSVQGGTQYF.

This clone was seen a single time. The chain links TRBV28 to TRBJ1-4; D remains unclear. The germline V gene has CDR1 MDHEN and CDR2 SYDVKM. Trimming stripped 5 bases from V and 8 bases from J, with 9 bases between. The CDR3 length is 12 residues. The CDR3: CASSVRREKLFF. CDR3 sequence (DNA): TGTGCCAGCAGTGTCCGGAGAGAAAAACTGTTTTTT. Full variable domain (remainder filled in from reference TRBV28 and TRBJ1-4): DVKVTQSSRYLVKRTGEKVFLECVQDMDHENMFWYRQDPGLGLRLIYFSYDVKMKEKGDIPEGYSVSREKKERFSLILESASTNQTSMYLCASSVRREKLFFGSGTQLSVL.

V and J are TRBV28 and TRBJ2-7, with 9 bases that match TRBD1. The CDR3 is made up of 16 amino acids. Germline values: CDR1 MDHEN, CDR2 SYDVKM. The ends lost 5 bases at V and 5 bases at J; junction bases unmatched: 13. CDR3 loop: CASSIRSGTGWHEQYF. In DNA, the CDR3 is TGTGCCAGCAGTATACGCTCCGGGACAGGGTGGCACGAGCAGTACTTC.

V is TRBV18 and J is TRBJ1-5; TRBD1 matches at 9 bases. Germline CDR1 is KGHSH and CDR2 is LQKENI. V dropped 4 bases and J dropped 6; count of bases not matched to a gene: 7. CDR3 length: 15 residues. CDR3 amino acids: CASSRDREGSQPQHF. The DNA of the CDR3 is TGTGCCAGCTCACGGGACAGGGAGGGGAGTCAGCCCCAGCATTTT. Filled out from reference TRBV18 and TRBJ1-5, the complete variable domain reads NAGVMQNPRHLVRRRGQEARLRCSPMKGHSHVYWYRQLPEEGLKFMVYLQKENIIDESGMPKERFSAEFPKEGPSILRIQQVVRGDSAAYFCASSRDREGSQPQHFGDGTRLSIL.

The V call is TRBV5-4, the J call TRBJ2-7; weak D call: TRBD1 (6 bases). Germline V gene data show CDR1 as SGHNT and CDR2 as YYREEE (reference sequence). The V end lost 0 bases, the J end lost 0 bases, and 13 bases lay between the germline ends. The CDR3 runs to 16 residues. The CDR3 spells CASSLGEQGSSYEQYF. The DNA of the CDR3 is TGTGCCAGCAGCTTGGGTGAGCAGGGGAGCTCCTACGAGCAGTACTTC.

The chain employs TRBV28 and TRBJ2-1; D is unclear. The CDR3 is made up of 13 amino acids. V lost 3 bases to trimming and J lost 6 bases, with 9 bases between them. In germline, CDR1 is MDHEN, CDR2 SYDVKM. Written as DNA, the CDR3 is TGTGCCAGCAGTTTGCGGTTCCCCAATGAGCAGTTCTTC. It yields the protein CASSLRFPNEQFF.

The chain is built from TRBV11-2 and TRBJ1-1, with a weak D call TRBD1 (6 bases). V was trimmed by 4 bases and J by 10 bases, leaving 10 bases between them. The germline CDR1 and CDR2 sequences are SGHAT and FQNNGV. This CDR3 has 11 amino acids. CDR3 amino acids: CASSSRGPAFF. The CDR3, as DNA: TGTGCCAGCAGCTCCAGGGGTCCAGCTTTCTTT.

V and J are TRBV19 and TRBJ2-1; 7 nucleotides align to TRBD1. The germline V gene has CDR1 LNHDA and CDR2 SQIVND (reference sequence). The J segment lost 2 bases and the V segment lost 5 bases, leaving 6 bases of the junction unmatched. The CDR3 runs 15 residues. The CDR3 DNA reads as TGTGCCAGTAGTTTGACAGGGTTCACCTACAATGAGCAGTTCTTC. Its translation is CASSLTGFTYNEQFF. The whole variable domain, filled in from reference TRBV19 and TRBJ2-1, reads DGGITQSPKYLFRKEGQNVTLSCEQNLNHDAMYWYRQDPGQGLRLIYYSQIVNDFQKGDIAEGYSVSREKKESFPLTVTSAQKNPTAFYLCASSLTGFTYNEQFFGPGTRLTVL.

The chain combines TRBV7-2 with TRBJ1-4; TRBD1 might be the D (5 bases). CDR3 length: 15 residues. CDR1 is SGHTA, CDR2 FQGNSA, per germline. Trimming removed 4 bases from V and 4 bases from J, with 13 bases in between. The CDR3 here is CASSSRTGFNEKLFF. The DNA for the CDR3 is TGTGCCAGCAGCTCCCGCACAGGATTTAATGAAAAACTGTTTTTT.

This clone occurred once. The chain combines TRBV6-6 with TRBJ1-1, with 7 nucleotides matching TRBD1. Trimming at V came to 0 bases and at J to 10 bases, leaving 5 bases not matched to a gene. This CDR3 region has 13 residues. Germline V gene lookup returns CDR1 MNHNY and CDR2 SVGAGI (reference sequence). The CDR3 nucleotides are TGTGCCAGCAGTTACTCGGAAGGGACAGCAGCTTTCTTT. This codes for CASSYSEGTAAFF.